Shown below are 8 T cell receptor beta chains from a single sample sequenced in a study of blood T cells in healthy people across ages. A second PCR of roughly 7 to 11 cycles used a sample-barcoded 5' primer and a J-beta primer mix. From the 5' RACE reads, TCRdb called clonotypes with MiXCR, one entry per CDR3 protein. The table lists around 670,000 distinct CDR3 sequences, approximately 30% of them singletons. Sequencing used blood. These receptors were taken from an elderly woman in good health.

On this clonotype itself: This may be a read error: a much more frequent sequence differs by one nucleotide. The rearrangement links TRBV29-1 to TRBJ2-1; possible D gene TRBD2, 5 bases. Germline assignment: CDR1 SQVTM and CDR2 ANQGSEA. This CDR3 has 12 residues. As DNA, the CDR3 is TGCAGCGTTGTGCCGGGATACAATGGGCAGTTCTTC. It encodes CSVVPGYNGQFF.

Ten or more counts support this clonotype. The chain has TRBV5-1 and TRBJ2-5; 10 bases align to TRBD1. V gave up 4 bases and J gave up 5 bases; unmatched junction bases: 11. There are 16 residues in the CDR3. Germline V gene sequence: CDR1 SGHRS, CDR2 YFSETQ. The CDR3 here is CASSVNGQGEGETQYF. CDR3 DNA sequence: TGCGCCAGCAGCGTCAACGGACAGGGGGAAGGGGAGACCCAGTACTTC.

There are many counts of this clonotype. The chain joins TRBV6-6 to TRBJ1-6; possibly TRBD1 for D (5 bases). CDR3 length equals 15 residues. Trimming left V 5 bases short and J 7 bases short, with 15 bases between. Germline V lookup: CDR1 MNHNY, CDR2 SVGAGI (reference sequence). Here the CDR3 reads CASSRLQGGNSPLHF. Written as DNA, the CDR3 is TGTGCCAGCAGTCGCCTCCAGGGAGGCAATTCACCCCTCCACTTT.

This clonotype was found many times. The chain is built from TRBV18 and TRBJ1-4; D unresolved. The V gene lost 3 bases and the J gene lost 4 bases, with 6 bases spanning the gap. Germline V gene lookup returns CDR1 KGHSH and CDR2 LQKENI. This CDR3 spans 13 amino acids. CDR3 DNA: TGTGCCAGCTCACCGGCCAGTAATGAAAAACTGTTTTTT. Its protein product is CASSPASNEKLFF.

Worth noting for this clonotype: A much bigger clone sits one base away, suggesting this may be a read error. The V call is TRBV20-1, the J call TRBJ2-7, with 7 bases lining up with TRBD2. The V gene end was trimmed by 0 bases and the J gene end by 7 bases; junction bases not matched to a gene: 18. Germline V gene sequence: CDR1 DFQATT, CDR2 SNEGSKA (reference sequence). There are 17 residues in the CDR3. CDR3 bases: TGCAGTGCTAGAGATGAGGTCGCAGCGGGGTCCCCGAATGAGCAGTACTTC. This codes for CSARDEVAAGSPNEQYF.

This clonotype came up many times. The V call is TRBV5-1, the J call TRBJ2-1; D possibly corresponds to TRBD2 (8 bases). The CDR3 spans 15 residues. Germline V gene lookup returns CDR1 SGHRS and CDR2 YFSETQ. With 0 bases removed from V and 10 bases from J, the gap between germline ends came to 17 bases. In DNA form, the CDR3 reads TGCGCCAGCAGCTTGGAGGTGGGACTAGGGGGCGAGCAGTTCTTC. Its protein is CASSLEVGLGGEQFF.

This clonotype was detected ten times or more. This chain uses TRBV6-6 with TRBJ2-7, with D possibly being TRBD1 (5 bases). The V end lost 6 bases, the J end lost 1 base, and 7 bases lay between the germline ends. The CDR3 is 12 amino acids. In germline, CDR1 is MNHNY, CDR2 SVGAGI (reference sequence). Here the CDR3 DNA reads TGTGCCAGCAGGACAGAATCCTACGAGCAGTACTTC. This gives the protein CASRTESYEQYF.

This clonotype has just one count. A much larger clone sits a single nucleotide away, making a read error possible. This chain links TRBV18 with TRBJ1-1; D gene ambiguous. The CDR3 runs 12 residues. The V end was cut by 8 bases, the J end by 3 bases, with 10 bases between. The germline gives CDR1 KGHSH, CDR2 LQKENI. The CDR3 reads CASRSPDTEAFF. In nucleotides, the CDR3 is TGTGCCAGCCGGTCACCGGACACTGAAGCTTTCTTT.